This T cell receptor (beta chain) came from a study of blood T cell repertoires in COVID-19. The overall study: COVID-19 samples, acute and convalescent, were from the United States, Italy and Spain. T cells, B-cell-depleted T cells, or PBMCs supplied cDNA or gDNA.

V trimming: 4 bases; J trimming: 2 bases; junction bases outside the gene matches: 4. CDR3 length equals 16 residues. The V gene's germline CDR1 is MDHEN and CDR2 SYDVKM. Authors' processing steps: Scientists estimated how many nucleated cells there were by amplifying reference gene primers. Sequenced by immunoSEQ multiplex PCR; TCRdb stores in-frame clones only, minus some. From that table come the V and J calls and clone size; the DNA was used to work out D and trimming. The sample consists of 200,000 to 250,000 clones, 70% to 85% of them appearing once. This chain uses TRBV28 with TRBJ2-7; 14 bases fit TRBD2. Sequenced input: peripheral blood. The TCR comes from a human donor in a cohort sampled during active COVID-19. CDR3 bases: TGTGCCAGCAGTTACGGGGGACTAGCGGGGGCCTACGAGCAGTACTTC. This gives the protein CASSYGGLAGAYEQYF.